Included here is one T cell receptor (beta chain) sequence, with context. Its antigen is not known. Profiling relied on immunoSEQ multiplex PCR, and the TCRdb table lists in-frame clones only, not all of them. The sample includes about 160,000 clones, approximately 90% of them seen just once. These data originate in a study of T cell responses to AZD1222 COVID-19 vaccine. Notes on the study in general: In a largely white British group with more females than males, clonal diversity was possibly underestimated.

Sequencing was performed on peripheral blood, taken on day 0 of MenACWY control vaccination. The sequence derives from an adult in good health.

The CDR3 protein is CASGGGYGNQPQHF. The CDR3 DNA reads as TGTGCCAGTGGAGGGGGCTATGGCAATCAGCCCCAGCATTTT. The rearrangement uses TRBV9 and TRBJ1-5; 7 bases are shared with TRBD1. CDR1 is SGDLS and CDR2 is YYNGEE in the germline V gene. This CDR3 region has 14 residues. V lost 8 bases and J lost 2; bases outside the gene matches: 7.